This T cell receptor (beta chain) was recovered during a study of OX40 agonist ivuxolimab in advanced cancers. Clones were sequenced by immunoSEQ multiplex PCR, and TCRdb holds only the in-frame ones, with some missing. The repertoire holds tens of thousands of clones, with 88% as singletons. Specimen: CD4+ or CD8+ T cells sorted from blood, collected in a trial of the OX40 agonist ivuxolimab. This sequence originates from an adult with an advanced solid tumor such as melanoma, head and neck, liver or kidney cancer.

Here the CDR3 reads CASSQSRWGDTQYF. CDR3 bases: TGCGCCAGCAGCCAGTCTCGGTGGGGGGATACGCAGTATTTT. The rearrangement uses TRBV4-3 and TRBJ2-3; the D gene could be TRBD1 or TRBD2 (5 bases each). Trimming took 3 bases from V and 6 from J, leaving 13 bases between them. The CDR3 is made up of 14 amino acids. The germline V gene encodes CDR1 LGHNA and CDR2 YSLEER.